The next 3 T cell receptor beta chains were all read from a single sample in a study of blood T cell repertoires in COVID-19. Libraries were prepared by immunoSEQ multiplex PCR; TCRdb keeps only in-frame clonotypes and omits some of them. The sample contains around 190,000 clones, 80% to 85% of which appear only once. The specimen was PBMCs or T cells enriched from blood (not recorded which). These receptors were taken from a woman aged 25 to 39 who had been exposed to COVID-19.

The chain's CDR3 is CASSPVRRKGAGNTIYF. In DNA form, the CDR3 reads TGTGCCAGCTCACCGGTCCGGAGGAAGGGCGCTGGAAACACCATATATTTT. J is TRBJ1-3 and V is TRBV18; D is unclear. Trimming pared 3 bases from V and 2 bases from J, leaving 17 bases between. Germline values: CDR1 KGHSH, CDR2 LQKENI. CDR3 size: 17 residues.

Only a few counts were recorded for this clone. This chain connects TRBV5-4 to TRBJ1-6, with D maybe TRBD1 (5 bases). Germline V gene data show CDR1 as SGHNT and CDR2 as YYREEE (reference sequence). The CDR3 consists of 17 residues. The V end was cut by 4 bases, the J end by 7 bases, with 21 bases between. CDR3 sequence: CASSGRAPKGKNSPLHF. CDR3 DNA sequence: TGTGCCAGCAGCGGCCGGGCTCCCAAGGGGAAGAATTCACCCCTCCACTTT.

This clone was recorded once. The CDR3 loop is CASSSRTAASPLHF. CDR3 bases: TGTGCCAGCAGCTCCCGGACAGCCGCTTCACCCCTCCACTTT. This chain joins TRBV9 and TRBJ1-6; tentatively, D is TRBD1 (6 bases). The V gene's germline CDR1 is SGDLS and CDR2 YYNGEE. V lost 4 bases, J lost 9 bases, and 14 bases lay in between. The CDR3 totals 14 residues.